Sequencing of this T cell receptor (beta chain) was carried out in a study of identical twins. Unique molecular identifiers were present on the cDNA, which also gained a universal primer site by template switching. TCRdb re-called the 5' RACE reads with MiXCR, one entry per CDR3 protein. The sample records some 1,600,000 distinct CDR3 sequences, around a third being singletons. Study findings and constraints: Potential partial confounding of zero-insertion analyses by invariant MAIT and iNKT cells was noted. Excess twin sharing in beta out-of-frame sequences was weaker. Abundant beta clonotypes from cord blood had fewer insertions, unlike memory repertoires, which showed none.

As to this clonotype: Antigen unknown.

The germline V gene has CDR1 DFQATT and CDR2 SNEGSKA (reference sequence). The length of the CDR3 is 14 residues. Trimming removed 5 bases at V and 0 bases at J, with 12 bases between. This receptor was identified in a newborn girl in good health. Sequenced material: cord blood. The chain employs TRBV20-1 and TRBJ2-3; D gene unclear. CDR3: CSAAPRYSTDTQYF. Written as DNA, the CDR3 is TGCAGTGCTGCCCCTAGATATAGCACAGATACGCAGTATTTT.